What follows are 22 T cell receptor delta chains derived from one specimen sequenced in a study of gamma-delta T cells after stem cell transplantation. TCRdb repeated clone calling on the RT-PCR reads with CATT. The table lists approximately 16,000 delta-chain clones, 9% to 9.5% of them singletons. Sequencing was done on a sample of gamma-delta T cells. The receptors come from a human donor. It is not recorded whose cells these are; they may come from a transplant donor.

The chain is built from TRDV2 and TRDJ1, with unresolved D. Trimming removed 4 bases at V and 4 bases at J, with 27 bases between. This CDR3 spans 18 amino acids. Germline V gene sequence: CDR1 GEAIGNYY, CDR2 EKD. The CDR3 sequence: CACEPVRIPLCPDDKLIF. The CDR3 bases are TGTGCCTGTGAGCCTGTTCGCATTCCCCTCTGTCCGGACGATAAACTCATCTTT.

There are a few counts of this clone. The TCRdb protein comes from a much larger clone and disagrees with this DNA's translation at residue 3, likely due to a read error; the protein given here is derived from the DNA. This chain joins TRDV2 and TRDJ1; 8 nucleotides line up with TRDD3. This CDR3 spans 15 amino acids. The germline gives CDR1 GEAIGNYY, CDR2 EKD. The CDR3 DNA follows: TGTGCCGGTGACGCGATGGGGGATCGGCCCGATAAACTCATCTTT. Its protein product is CAGDAMGDRPDKLIF.

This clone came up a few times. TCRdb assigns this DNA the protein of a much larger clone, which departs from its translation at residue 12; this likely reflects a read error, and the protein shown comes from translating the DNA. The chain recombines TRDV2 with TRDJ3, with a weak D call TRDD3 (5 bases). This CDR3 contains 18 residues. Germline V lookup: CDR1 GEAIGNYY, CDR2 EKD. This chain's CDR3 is CACDTVGSTSWYTRQMFF. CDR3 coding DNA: TGTGCCTGTGACACTGTGGGGAGTACCTCCTGGTACACCCGACAGATGTTTTTC.

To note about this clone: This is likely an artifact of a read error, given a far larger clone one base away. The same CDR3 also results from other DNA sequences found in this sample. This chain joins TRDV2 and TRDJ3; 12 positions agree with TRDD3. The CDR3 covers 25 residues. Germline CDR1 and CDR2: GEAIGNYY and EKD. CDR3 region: CACDTVGSVRLGDTLGSWDTRQMFF. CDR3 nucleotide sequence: TGTGCTTGTGACACCGTCGGGAGTGTACGACTGGGGGATACCCTAGGGTCCTGGGACACCCGACAGATGTTTTTC.

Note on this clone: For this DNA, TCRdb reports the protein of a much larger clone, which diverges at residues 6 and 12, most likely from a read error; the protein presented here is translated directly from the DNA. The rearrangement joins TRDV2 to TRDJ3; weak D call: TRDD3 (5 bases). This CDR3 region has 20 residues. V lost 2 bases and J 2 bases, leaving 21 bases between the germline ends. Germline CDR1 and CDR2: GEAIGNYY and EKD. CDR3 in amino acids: CACDKAEGTLSPWDTRQMFF. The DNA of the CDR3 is TGTGCCTGTGACAAAGCGGAGGGGACTTTAAGCCCCTGGGACACCCGACAGATGTTTTTC.

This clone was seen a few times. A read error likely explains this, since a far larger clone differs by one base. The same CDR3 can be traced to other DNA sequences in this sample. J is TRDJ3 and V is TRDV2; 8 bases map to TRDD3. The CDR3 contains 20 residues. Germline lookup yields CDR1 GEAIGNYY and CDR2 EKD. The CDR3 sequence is CACDTPTGGSSSWDTRQMFF. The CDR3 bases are TGTGCCTGTGACACGCCTACTGGGGGCTCGAGCTCCTGGGACACCCGGCAGATGTTTTTC.

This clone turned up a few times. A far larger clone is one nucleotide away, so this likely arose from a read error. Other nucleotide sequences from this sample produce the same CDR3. CDR3 sequence: CACDTATQTSWDTRQMFF. The CDR3 bases are TGTGCCTGTGACACCGCTACGCAAACTTCCTGGGACACCCGACAGATGTTTTTC. The rearrangement uses TRDV2 and TRDJ3; D not certain. This CDR3 spans 18 amino acids. Germline V CDR1 and CDR2: GEAIGNYY, EKD. V was cut by 0 bases and J by 1 base, with 12 bases left in between.

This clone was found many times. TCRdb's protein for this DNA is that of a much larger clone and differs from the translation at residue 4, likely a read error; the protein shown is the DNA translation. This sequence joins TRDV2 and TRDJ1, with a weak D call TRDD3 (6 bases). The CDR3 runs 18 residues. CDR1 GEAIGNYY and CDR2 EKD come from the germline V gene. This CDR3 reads CACGTVGGPPYGTDKLIF. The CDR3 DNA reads TGTGCCTGTGGCACCGTTGGGGGTCCCCCCTATGGGACCGATAAACTCATCTTT.

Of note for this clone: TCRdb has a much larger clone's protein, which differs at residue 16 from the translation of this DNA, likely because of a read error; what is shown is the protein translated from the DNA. CDR3 sequence (DNA): TGTGCCTGTGATCGCCTCCTCCTACTGGGGGATACTAAAACCGATAACCTCATCTTT. Protein sequence: CACDRLLLLGDTKTDNLIF. The chain carries TRDV2 and TRDJ1, with TRDD3 matching 12 bases. This CDR3 comprises 19 residues. CDR1 is GEAIGNYY and CDR2 is EKD in the germline V gene.

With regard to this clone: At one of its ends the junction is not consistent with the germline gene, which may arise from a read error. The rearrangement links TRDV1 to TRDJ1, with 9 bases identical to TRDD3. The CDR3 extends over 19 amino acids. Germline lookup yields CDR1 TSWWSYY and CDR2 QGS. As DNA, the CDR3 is TGTGCTATTGGGGAAAGGGGATACGGTGCAGAAAGTGGAACGGGGAAACTCATCTTT. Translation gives CAIGERGYGAESGTGKLIF.

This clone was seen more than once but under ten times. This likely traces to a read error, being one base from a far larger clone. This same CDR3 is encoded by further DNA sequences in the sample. Here the CDR3 DNA reads TGTGCTCTTGGGGAAAGTGGTGGGTCTTACGGGGACTGGGAGGCCGATAAACTCATCTTT. It specifies CALGESGGSYGDWEADKLIF. The chain has TRDV1 and TRDJ1; possible D gene TRDD3, 6 bases. Deletions cut 2 bases from V and 3 bases from J, with 28 bases between. The germline V gene has CDR1 TSWWSYY and CDR2 QGS. The CDR3 runs to 20 residues.

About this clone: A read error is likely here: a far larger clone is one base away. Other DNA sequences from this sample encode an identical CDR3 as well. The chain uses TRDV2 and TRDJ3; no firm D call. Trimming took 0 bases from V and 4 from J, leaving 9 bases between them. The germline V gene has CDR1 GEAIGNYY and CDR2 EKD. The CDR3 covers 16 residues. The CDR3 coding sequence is TGTGCCTGTGACACCATGAGCTCATGGGACACCCGACAGATGTTTTTC. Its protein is CACDTMSSWDTRQMFF.

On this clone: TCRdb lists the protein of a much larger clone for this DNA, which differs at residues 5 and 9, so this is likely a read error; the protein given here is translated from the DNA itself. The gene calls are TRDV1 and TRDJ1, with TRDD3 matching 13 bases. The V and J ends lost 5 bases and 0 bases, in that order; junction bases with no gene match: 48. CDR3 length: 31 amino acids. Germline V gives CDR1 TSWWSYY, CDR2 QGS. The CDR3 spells CALGYSKGAFLPSTGGYGRSLTPWYTDKLIF. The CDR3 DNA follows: TGTGCTCTTGGGTACTCAAAGGGGGCCTTCCTACCAAGTACTGGGGGATACGGGCGGTCCCTCACCCCCTGGTACACCGATAAACTCATCTTT.

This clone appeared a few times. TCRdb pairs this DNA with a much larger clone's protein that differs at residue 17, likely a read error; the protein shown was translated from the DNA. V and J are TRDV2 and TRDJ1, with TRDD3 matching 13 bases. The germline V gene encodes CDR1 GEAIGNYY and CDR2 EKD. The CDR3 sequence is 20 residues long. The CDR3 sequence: CACDPLLGDTQALLTDRLIF. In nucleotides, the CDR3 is TGTGCCTGTGACCCACTACTGGGGGATACGCAAGCCCTTTTAACCGATAGACTCATCTTT.

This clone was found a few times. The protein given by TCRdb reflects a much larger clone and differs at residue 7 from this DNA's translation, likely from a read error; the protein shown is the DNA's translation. The CDR3 reads CACDTGVDSMGDKLIF. The DNA for the CDR3 is TGTGCCTGTGACACCGGAGTGGATAGTATGGGCGATAAACTCATCTTT. This chain links TRDV2 with TRDJ1, with D perhaps assigned TRDD1 or TRDD3 (5 bases each). Trimming removed 0 bases from V and 4 bases from J, with 17 bases in between. The CDR3 length is 16 residues. CDR1 and CDR2 (germline): GEAIGNYY, EKD.

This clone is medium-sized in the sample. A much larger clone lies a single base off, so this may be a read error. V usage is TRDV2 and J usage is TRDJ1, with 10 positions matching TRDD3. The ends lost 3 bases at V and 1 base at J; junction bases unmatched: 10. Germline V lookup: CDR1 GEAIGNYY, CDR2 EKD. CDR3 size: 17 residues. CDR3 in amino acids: CACDSLRGDTVTDKLIF. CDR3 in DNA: TGTGCCTGTGACTCTCTCAGGGGGGATACGGTCACCGATAAACTCATCTTT.

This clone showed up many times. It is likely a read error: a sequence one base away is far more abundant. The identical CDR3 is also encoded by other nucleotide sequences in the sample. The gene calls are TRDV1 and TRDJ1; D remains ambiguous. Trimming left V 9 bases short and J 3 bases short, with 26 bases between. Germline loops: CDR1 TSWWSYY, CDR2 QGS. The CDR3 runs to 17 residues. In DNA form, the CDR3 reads TGTGCTCTCGGGAAACGAATCACATTTCGGGCTTCCGATAAACTCATCTTT. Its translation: CALGKRITFRASDKLIF.

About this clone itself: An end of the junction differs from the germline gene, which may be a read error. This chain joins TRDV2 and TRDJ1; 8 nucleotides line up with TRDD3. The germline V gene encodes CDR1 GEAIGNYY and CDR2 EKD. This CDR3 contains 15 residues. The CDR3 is CACDVLGASTDNLIF. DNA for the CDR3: TGTGCCTGTGACGTACTGGGGGCCAGCACCGATAACCTCATCTTT.

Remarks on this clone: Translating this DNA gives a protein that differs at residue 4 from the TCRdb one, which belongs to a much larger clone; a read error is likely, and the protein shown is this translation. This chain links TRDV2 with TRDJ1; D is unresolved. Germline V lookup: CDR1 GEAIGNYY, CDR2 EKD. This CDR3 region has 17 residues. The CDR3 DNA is TGTGCCTGTCACACCCTCGGGTCCGCCCTTGACACCGATAAACTCATCTTT. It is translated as CACHTLGSALDTDKLIF.

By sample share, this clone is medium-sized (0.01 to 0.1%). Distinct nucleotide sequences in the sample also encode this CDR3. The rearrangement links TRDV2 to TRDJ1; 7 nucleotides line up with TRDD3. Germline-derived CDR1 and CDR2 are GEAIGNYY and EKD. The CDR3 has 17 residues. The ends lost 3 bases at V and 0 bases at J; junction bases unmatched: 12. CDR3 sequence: CACDALLRGGYTDKLIF. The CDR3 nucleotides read TGTGCCTGTGACGCCTTACTTAGGGGGGGATACACCGATAAACTCATCTTT.

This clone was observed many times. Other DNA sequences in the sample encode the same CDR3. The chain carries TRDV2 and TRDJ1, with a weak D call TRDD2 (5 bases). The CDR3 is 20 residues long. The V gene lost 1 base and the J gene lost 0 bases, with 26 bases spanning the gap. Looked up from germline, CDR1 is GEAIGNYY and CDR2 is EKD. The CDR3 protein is CACDTLPSRAVVSYTDKLIF. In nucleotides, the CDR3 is TGTGCCTGTGACACTCTACCTTCTAGGGCTGTGGTCTCGTACACCGATAAACTCATCTTT.

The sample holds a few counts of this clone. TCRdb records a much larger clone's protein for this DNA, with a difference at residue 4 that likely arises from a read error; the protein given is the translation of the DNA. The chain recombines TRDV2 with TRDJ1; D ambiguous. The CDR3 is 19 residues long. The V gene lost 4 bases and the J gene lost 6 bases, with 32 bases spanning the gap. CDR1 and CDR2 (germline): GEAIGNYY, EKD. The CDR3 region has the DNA TGTGCCTGTGAGAAAGTTGGTCAGACGGACGCCGATCCCTCCCATAAACTCATCTTT. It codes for CACEKVGQTDADPSHKLIF.